Following are 5 T cell receptor beta chains from one sample sequenced in a study of T cells in Graves' hyperthyroidism and ophthalmopathy. TCR beta CDR3 region amplification was performed from RNA transcripts. With the HTBI primer set, the TCR CDR3 went through a first round of RT-PCR. TCRdb passed the multiplex PCR reads through MiXCR, listing each CDR3 protein once. The repertoire consists of approximately 600,000 distinct CDR3 sequences, with 15% to 20% occurring once and the leading ten covering less than 4.5%. Sample: blood. These receptors were obtained from a woman aged 30 to 39 with Graves' hyperthyroidism.

This clonotype was seen at least ten times. The chain has TRBV7-2 and TRBJ2-7; possibly TRBD2 for D (6 bases). CDR3 length: 15 amino acids. Germline CDR1 reads SGHTA; CDR2 reads FQGNSA. V was trimmed by 1 base and J by 6 bases, leaving 16 bases between them. Here the CDR3 DNA reads TGTGCCAGCAGCTTAGTGCGGGAAACGCCCATCGAGCAGTACTTC. Protein product: CASSLVRETPIEQYF.

There are many counts of this clonotype. The chain employs TRBV12-3 or TRBV12-4 and TRBJ2-1; 8 bases map to TRBD2. This CDR3 contains 12 residues. Losses at the gene ends were 7 bases for V and 7 bases for J; bases not matched to a gene: 3. This CDR3 is CASTVAGNEQFF. For the CDR3, the DNA is TGTGCCAGCACCGTAGCGGGAAATGAGCAGTTCTTC.

This clonotype was seen repeatedly, ten times or more. The V and J genes are TRBV6-1 and TRBJ2-7, with a tentative D call TRBD2 (6 bases). This CDR3 has 14 amino acids. Germline-derived CDR1 and CDR2 are MNHNS and SASEGT. The germline V and J ends were trimmed by 10 bases and 5 bases, with 21 bases remaining between them. Written as DNA, the CDR3 is TGTGCCACCGCACGGAGGGGCAAGTACCACGAGCAGTACTTC. As protein: CATARRGKYHEQYF.

The chain has TRBV12-3 or TRBV12-4 and TRBJ1-4, with D unresolved. The CDR3 runs to 13 residues. V dropped 5 bases and J dropped 10 bases, with 14 bases sitting between them. The CDR3 DNA sequence: TGTGCCAGCAGTGAGAGCCTAATACCAAAACTGTTTTTT. Encoded protein: CASSESLIPKLFF.

This clonotype was recorded a few times. The rearrangement uses TRBV28 and TRBJ1-4; the D gene is possibly TRBD1 (5 bases). Germline V lookup: CDR1 MDHEN, CDR2 SYDVKM. Trimming shortened V by 4 bases and J by 4 bases, and 19 bases separated the two germline ends. The CDR3 extends over 17 amino acids. CDR3 coding DNA: TGTGCCAGCAGTTCTTTGATTGGGGAGGGGCTTAATGAAAAACTGTTTTTT. It specifies CASSSLIGEGLNEKLFF.